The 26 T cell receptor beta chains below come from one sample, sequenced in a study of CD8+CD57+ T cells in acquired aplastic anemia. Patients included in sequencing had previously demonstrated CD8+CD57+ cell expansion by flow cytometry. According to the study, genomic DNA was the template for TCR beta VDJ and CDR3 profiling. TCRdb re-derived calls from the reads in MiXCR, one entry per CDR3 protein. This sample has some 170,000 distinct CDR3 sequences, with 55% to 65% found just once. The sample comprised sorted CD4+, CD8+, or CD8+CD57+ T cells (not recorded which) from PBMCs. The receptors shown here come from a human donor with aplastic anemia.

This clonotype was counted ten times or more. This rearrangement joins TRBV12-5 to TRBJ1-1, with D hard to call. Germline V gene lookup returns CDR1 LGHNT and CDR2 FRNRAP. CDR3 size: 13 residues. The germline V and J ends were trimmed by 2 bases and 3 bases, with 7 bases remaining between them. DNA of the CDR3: TGTGCTAGTGGTTTGCAGGCGGACACTGAAGCTTTCTTT. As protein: CASGLQADTEAFF.

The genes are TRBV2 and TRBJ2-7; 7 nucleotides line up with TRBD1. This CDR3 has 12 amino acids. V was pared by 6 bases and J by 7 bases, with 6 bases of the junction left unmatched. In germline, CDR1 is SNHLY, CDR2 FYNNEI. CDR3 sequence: CASRADREEQYF. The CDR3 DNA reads TGTGCCAGCAGAGCAGACAGGGAGGAGCAGTACTTC.

In DNA, the CDR3 is TGTGCCAGCTCCTACGGGACAGGGTCGGCTTTCTTT. The encoded protein is CASSYGTGSAFF. V gene TRBV25-1 combines with J gene TRBJ1-1, with 9 bases identical to TRBD1. Germline-derived CDR1 and CDR2 are MGHDK and SYGVNS. The V segment lost 8 bases and the J segment 11 bases; nucleotides outside the gene matches: 9. The CDR3 spans 12 residues.

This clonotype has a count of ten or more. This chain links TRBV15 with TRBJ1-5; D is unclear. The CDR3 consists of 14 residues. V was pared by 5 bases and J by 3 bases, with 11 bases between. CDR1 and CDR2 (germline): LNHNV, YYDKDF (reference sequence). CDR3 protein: CATSPAGTNQPQHF. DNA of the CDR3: TGTGCCACCAGCCCAGCGGGTACCAATCAGCCCCAGCATTTT.

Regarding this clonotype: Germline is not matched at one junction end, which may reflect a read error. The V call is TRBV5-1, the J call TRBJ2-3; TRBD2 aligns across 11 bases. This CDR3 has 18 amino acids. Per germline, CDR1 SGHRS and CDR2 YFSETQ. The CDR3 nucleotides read TGTGCCAGCAGCTTGCAATCCCTAGCGGGGGGCAGCACAGATACGCAGTATTTT. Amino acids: CASSLQSLAGGSTDTQYF. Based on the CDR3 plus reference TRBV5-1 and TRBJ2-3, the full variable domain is KAGVTQTPRYLIKTRGQQVTLSCSPISGHRSVSWYQQTPGQGLQFLFEYFSETQRNKGNFPGRFSGRQFSNSRSEMNVSTLELGDSALYLCASSLQSLAGGSTDTQYFGPGTRLTVL.

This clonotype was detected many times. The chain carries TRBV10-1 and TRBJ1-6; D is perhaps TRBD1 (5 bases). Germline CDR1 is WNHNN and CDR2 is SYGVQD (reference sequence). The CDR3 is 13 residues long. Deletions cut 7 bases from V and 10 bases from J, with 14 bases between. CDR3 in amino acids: CASTVGEGSPLHF. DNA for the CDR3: TGCGCCAGCACAGTAGGGGAAGGATCACCCCTCCACTTT.

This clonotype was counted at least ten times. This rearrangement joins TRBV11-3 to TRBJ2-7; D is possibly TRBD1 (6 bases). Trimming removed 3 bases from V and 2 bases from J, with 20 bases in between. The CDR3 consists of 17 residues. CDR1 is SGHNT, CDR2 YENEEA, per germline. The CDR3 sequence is CASSFSNRDNLAYEQYF. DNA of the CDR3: TGTGCCAGCAGCTTTTCCAACAGGGACAACTTAGCCTACGAGCAGTACTTC.

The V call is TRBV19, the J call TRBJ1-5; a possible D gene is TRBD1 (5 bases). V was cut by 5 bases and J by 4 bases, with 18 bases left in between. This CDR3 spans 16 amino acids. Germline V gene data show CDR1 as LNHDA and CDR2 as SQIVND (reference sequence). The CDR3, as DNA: TGTGCCAGTAGTTTCCGGGGTTGGGGCTCAAATCAGCCCCAGCATTTT. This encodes CASSFRGWGSNQPQHF.

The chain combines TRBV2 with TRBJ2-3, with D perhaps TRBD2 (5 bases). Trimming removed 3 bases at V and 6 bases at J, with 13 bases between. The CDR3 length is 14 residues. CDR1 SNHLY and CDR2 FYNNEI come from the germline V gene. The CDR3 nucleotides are TGTGCCAGCAGTGATCTTGCGAGAGGGGATACGCAGTATTTT. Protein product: CASSDLARGDTQYF.

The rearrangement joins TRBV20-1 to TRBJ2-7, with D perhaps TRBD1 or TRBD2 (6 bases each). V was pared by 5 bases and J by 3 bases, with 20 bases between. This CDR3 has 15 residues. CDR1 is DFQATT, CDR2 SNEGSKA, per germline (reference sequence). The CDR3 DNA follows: TGCAGTGCTTCCCCGGGGTGGGGGGCGGACTACGAGCAGTACTTC. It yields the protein CSASPGWGADYEQYF.

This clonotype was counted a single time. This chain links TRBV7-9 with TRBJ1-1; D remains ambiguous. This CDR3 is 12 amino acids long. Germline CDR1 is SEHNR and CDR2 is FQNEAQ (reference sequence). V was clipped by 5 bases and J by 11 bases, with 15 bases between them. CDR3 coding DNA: TGTGCCAGCAGCCATGACACAAGGGAGGCTTTCTTT. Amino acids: CASSHDTREAFF.

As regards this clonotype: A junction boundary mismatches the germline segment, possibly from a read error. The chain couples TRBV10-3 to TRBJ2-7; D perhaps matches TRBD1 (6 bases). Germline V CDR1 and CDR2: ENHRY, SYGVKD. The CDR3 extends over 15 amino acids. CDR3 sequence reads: CASSRMGARFDEQYF. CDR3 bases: TGTGCCAGCAGTCGTATGGGGGCGCGGTTCGACGAGCAGTACTTC.

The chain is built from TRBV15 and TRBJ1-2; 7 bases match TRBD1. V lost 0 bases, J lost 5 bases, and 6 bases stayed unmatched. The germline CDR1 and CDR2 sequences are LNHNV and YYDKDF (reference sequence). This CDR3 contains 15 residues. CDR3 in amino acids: CATSRDIGTVYGYTF. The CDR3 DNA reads TGTGCCACCAGCAGAGATATCGGGACAGTATATGGCTACACCTTC.

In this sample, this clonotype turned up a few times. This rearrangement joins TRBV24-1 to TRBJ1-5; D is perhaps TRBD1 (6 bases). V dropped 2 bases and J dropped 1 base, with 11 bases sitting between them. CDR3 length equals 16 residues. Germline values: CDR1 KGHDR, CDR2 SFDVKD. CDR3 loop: CATSDSKQGSNQPQHF. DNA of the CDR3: TGTGCCACCAGTGATTCAAAACAGGGCAGCAATCAGCCCCAGCATTTT.

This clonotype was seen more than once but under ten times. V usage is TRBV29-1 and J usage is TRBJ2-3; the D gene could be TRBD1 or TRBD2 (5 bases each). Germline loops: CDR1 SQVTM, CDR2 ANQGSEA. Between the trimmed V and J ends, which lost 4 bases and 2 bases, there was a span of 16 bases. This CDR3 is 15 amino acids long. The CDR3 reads CSVGGRETDTDTQYF. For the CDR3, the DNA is TGCAGCGTTGGGGGCAGGGAGACGGACACAGATACGCAGTATTTT.

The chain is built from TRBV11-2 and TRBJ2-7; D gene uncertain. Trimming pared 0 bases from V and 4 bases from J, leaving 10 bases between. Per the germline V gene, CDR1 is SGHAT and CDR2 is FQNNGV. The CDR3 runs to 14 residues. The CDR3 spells CASSLDALGYEQYF. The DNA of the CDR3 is TGTGCCAGCAGCTTAGACGCTTTGGGTTACGAGCAGTACTTC.

The CDR3 loop reads CASSMDRVPQPQHF. As DNA, the CDR3 is TGTGCCAGTAGTATGGACAGGGTTCCCCAGCCCCAGCATTTT. The J gene is TRBJ1-5, the V gene TRBV19, with 8 nucleotides matching TRBD1. The V and J ends lost 3 bases and 7 bases, in that order; junction bases with no gene match: 5. The CDR3 extends over 14 amino acids. Germline CDR1 is LNHDA and CDR2 is SQIVND (reference sequence). The variable domain in full, completed from reference TRBV19 and TRBJ1-5, reads DGGITQSPKYLFRKEGQNVTLSCEQNLNHDAMYWYRQDPGQGLRLIYYSQIVNDFQKGDIAEGYSVSREKKESFPLTVTSAQKNPTAFYLCASSMDRVPQPQHFGDGTRLSIL.

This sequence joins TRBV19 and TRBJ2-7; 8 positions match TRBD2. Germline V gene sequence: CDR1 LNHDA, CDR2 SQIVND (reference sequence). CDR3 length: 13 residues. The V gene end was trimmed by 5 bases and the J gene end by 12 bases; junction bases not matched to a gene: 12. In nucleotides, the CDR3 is TGTGCCAGTAGTCCCCAGTTCGGCGGGAGGCGGTACTTC. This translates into CASSPQFGGRRYF.

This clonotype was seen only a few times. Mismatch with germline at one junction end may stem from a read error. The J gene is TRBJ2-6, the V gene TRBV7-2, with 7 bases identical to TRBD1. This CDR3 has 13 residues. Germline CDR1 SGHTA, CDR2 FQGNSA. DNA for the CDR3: TGTGCCAGCAGCCCAGAGGGGGCTAACGTCCTGACTTTC. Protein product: CASSPEGANVLTF.

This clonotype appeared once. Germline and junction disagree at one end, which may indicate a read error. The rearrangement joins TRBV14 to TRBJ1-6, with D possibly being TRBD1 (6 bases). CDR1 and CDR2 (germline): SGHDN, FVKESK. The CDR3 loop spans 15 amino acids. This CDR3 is CASSQETGFNSPLRF. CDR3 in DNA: TGTGCCAGCAGCCAAGAGACAGGATTCAATTCACCCCTCCGCTTT.

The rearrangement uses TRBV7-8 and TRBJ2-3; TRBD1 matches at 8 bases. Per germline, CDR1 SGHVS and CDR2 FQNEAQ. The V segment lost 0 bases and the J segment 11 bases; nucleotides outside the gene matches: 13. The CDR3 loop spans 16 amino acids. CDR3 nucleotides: TGTGCCAGCAGCTTAGCAGCAGGGGGCAGCTACAATGAGCAGTATTTT. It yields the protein CASSLAAGGSYNEQYF.

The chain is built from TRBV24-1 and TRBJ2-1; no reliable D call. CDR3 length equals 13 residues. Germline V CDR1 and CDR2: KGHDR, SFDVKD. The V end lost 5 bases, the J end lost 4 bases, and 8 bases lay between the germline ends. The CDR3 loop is CATSGGRYNEQFF. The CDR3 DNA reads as TGTGCCACCAGTGGGGGAAGGTACAATGAGCAGTTCTTC.

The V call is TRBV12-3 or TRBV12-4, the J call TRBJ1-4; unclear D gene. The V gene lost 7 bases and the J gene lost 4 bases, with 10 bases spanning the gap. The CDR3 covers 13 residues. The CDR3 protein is CASTLRHNEKLFF. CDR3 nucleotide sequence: TGTGCCAGCACCCTCCGCCATAATGAAAAACTGTTTTTT.

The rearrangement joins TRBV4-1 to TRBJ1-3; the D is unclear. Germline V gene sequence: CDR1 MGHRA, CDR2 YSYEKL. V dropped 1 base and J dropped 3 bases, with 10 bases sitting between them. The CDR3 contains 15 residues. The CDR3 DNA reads TGCGCCAGCAGCCAAGTATCCCTTGATGGAAACACCATATATTTT. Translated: CASSQVSLDGNTIYF.

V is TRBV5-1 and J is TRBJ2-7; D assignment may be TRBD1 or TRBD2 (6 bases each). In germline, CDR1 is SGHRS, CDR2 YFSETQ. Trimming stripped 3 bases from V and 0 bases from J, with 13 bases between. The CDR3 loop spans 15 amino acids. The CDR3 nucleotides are TGCGCCAGCAGCTCCGGGGGCAGAAGCTCCTACGAGCAGTACTTC. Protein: CASSSGGRSSYEQYF.

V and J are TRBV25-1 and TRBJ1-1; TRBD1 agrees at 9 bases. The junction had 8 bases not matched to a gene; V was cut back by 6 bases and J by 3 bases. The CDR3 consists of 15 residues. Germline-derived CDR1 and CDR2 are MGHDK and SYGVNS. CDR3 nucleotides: TGTGCCAGCAGATCTTGGGACAGGGTCGACACTGAAGCTTTCTTT. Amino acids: CASRSWDRVDTEAFF.